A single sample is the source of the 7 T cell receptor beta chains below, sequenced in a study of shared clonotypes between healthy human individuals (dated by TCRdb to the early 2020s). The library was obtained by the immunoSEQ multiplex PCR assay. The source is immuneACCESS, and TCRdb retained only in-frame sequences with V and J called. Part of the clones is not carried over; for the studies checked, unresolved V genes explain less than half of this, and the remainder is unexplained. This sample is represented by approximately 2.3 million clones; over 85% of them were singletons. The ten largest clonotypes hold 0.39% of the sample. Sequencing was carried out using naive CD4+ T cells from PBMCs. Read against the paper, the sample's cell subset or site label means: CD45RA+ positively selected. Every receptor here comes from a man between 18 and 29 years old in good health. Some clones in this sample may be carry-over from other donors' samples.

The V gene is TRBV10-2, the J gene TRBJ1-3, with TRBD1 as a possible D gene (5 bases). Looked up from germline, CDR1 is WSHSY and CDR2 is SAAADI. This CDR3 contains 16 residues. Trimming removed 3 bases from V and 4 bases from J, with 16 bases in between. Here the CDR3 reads CASSDRTPSGGNTIYF. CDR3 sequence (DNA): TGCGCCAGCAGTGATCGGACACCCTCCGGGGGAAACACCATATATTTT.

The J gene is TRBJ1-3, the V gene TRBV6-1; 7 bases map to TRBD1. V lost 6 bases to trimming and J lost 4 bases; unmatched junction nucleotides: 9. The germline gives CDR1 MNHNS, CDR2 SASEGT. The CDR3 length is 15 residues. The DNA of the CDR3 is TGTGCCAGCAGCGACGACAGGGTAGCCGGAAACACCATATATTTT. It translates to CASSDDRVAGNTIYF.

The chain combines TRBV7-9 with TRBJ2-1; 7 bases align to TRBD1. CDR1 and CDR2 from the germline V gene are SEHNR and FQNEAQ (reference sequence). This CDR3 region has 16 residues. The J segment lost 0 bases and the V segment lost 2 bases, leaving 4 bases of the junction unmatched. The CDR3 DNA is TGTGCCAGCAGCTTAATGAGGGGGCCCTCCTACAATGAGCAGTTCTTC. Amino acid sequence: CASSLMRGPSYNEQFF.

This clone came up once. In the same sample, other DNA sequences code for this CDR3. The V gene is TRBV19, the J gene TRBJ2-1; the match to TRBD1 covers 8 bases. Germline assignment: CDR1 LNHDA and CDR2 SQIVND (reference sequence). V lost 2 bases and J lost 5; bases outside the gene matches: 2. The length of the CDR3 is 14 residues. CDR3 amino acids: CASSITGGHNEQFF. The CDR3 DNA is TGTGCCAGTAGTATAACAGGGGGGCACAATGAGCAGTTCTTC.

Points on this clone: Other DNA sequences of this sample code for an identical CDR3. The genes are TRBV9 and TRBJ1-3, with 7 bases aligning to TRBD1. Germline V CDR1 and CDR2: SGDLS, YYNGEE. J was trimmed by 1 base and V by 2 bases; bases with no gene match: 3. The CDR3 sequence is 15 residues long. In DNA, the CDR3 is TGTGCCAGCAGCGTCGGCAGGGGGTCTGGAAACACCATATATTTT. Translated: CASSVGRGSGNTIYF. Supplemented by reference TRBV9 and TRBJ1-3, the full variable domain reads DSGVTQTPKHLITATGQRVTLRCSPRSGDLSVYWYQQSLDQGLQFLIQYYNGEERAKGNILERFSAQQFPDLHSELNLSSLELGDSALYFCASSVGRGSGNTIYFGEGSWLTVV.

The CDR3 here is CASSLRRTGIPDTQYF. The CDR3 DNA reads as TGTGCCAGCAGTTTACGTAGGACAGGCATCCCAGATACGCAGTATTTT. The chain links TRBV27 to TRBJ2-3, with 7 nucleotides matching TRBD1. The CDR3 runs 16 residues. V lost 2 bases to trimming and J lost 4 bases; unmatched junction nucleotides: 9. CDR1 is MNHEY, CDR2 SMNVEV, per germline (reference sequence).

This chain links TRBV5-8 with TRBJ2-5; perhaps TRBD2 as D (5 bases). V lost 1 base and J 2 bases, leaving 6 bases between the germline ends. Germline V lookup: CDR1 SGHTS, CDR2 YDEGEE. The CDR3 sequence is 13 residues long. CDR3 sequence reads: CASSLTRQETQYF. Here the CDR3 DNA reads TGTGCCAGCAGCTTGACTAGACAAGAGACCCAGTACTTC.